These T cell receptor beta chains were read from a single sample in a study of T cells in Graves' hyperthyroidism and ophthalmopathy. TCRdb reprocessed the multiplex PCR reads with MiXCR, giving one entry per CDR3 protein. The repertoire holds fewer than 400,000 distinct CDR3 sequences, with approximately 15% as singletons. Sequenced input: blood. The source is a man in his thirties or forties with Graves' hyperthyroidism. Both conserved end residues are part of each CDR3. The order of the fields is J gene, V gene, clone size, D gene, CDR3 protein, CDR3 DNA. The D gene is left open where the match is weak. Some rows mark clone size as missing; the rest say once, few, many or name a class of expanded clone.

TRBJ2-1,TRBV2,-,TRBD2,CASSPRTSNEQFF,TGTGCCAGCAGTCCTAGGACTAGCAATGAGCAGTTCTTC
TRBJ2-7,TRBV5-1,many,TRBD2,CASSRYTTSGGYEQYF,TGCGCCAGCAGCCGTTACACGACTAGCGGGGGCTACGAGCAGTACTTC
TRBJ1-2,TRBV27,many,TRBD1,CASSFRDRGSGYTF,TGTGCCAGCAGTTTCCGCGACAGGGGATCTGGCTACACCTTC
TRBJ2-3,TRBV27,many,-,CASSLNAGGTQYF,TGTGCCAGCAGTTTAAACGCAGGTGGAACGCAGTATTTT
TRBJ2-7,TRBV6-6,-,-,CASSYGGRGEQYF,TGTGCCAGCAGTTACGGGGGGCGGGGCGAGCAGTACTTC
TRBJ2-7,TRBV6-2/TRBV6-3,-,-,CASSYSVADTYEQYF,TGTGCCAGCAGTTACTCGGTAGCGGATACCTACGAGCAGTACTTC
TRBJ2-1,TRBV3-1,few,TRBD2,CASSRTGLAGTGSYNEQFF,TGTGCCAGCAGCCGTACGGGACTAGCGGGAACGGGGTCCTACAATGAGCAGTTCTTC
TRBJ1-1,TRBV2,-,-,CASSPGQTSEAFF,TGTGCCAGCAGTCCGGGACAAACTTCTGAAGCTTTCTTT
TRBJ2-2,TRBV27,few,TRBD2,CASSLFPSGVTGELFF,TGTGCCAGCAGTTTATTTCCTAGCGGGGTCACCGGGGAGCTGTTTTTT
TRBJ2-5,TRBV30,few,-,CAWSYESRGKTQYF,TGTGCCTGGAGTTATGAGTCCCGCGGAAAGACCCAGTACTTC
TRBJ2-5,TRBV7-9,-,TRBD2,CASSLLLAQETQYF,TGTGCCAGCAGCCTCTTACTAGCGCAAGAGACCCAGTACTTC